These T cell receptor beta chains were read from a single sample in a study of CXCR3-negative and CXCR3-positive naive CD8 T cells. For each CDR3 protein, TCRdb gives one entry from its re-call of the 5' RACE reads, without DNA. The sample's table shows 150,000 to 160,000 distinct CDR3 sequences. Input material: naive CXCR3+ CD8+ T cells from blood. All receptors derive from a human donor in good health. Some clones in this sample may be carry-over from other donors' samples. Each CDR3 is given with its conserved first and last residue.

TRBJ2-7 14 TRBV5-6 CASSFLTGRYEQYF
TRBJ2-7 14 TRBV7-3 CASSLSGVSYEQYF
TRBJ2-7 17 TRBV7-9 CASIPEADAYIPYEQYF
TRBJ2-2 16 TRBV5-4 CASNKAGAGRDGELFF
TRBJ2-7 15 TRBV7-9 CASSPQGVRSYEQYF
TRBJ2-7 11 TRBV28 CASSFRDEQYF
TRBJ1-1 13 TRBV5-1 CASSLDQLTEAFF
TRBJ2-2 18 TRBV5-1 CASSFGLAGEGNTGELFF
TRBJ2-7 14 TRBV7-9 CASSWGAGPYEQYF
TRBJ1-5 15 TRBV6-2/TRBV6-3 CASSYTRGINQPQHF
TRBJ1-1 13 TRBV4-3 CASSPAMNTEAFF
TRBJ2-1 14 TRBV19 CASAHPEVSNEQFF
TRBJ2-1 18 TRBV6-2/TRBV6-3 CASSYTEGQGERNNEQFF
TRBJ2-7 12 TRBV7-3 CASSPQIREQYF
TRBJ2-1 14 TRBV7-2 CASSLATANNEQFF
TRBJ2-7 13 TRBV29-1 CSVDLGHPYEQYF